The 11 T cell receptor beta chains reported below all come from one sample, sequenced in a study of blood T cell repertoires in COVID-19. Method: immunoSEQ multiplex PCR; TCRdb's copy keeps in-frame clones and lacks some. The repertoire includes 200,000 to 300,000 clones, around four fifths of them detected once, and 5% to 8% sits in the top ten. The specimen was peripheral blood. These TCRs come from a woman in her sixties with active or convalescent COVID-19.

V is TRBV6-6 and J is TRBJ2-1; the match to TRBD1 covers 11 bases. Germline CDR1 is MNHNY and CDR2 is SVGAGI (reference sequence). V lost 6 bases and J lost 8; bases outside the gene matches: 9. The CDR3 consists of 15 residues. CDR3 bases: TGTGCCAGCAGCCGATCCGGGACAGGGGGACATGAGCAGTTCTTC. Protein product: CASSRSGTGGHEQFF.

The chain employs TRBV19 and TRBJ2-7; 7 bases agree with TRBD1. The V gene's germline CDR1 is LNHDA and CDR2 SQIVND (reference sequence). CDR3 length: 12 amino acids. Unmatched junction bases numbered 3, after V lost 10 bases and J lost 0 bases. The CDR3 bases are TGTGCCACCTCAGGGGGCTCCTACGAGCAGTACTTC. Amino acids: CATSGGSYEQYF.

The chain has TRBV12-5 and TRBJ2-1; 10 bases map to TRBD2. V gave up 0 bases and J gave up 6 bases; unmatched junction bases: 5. CDR3 length equals 16 residues. Per the germline V gene, CDR1 is LGHNT and CDR2 is FRNRAP. CDR3 protein: CASGLVTSGEPNEQFF. CDR3 coding DNA: TGTGCTAGTGGTTTGGTCACTAGCGGGGAACCCAATGAGCAGTTCTTC. Combining the CDR3 with reference TRBV12-5 and TRBJ2-1 gives the whole variable domain DARVTQTPRHKVTEMGQEVTMRCQPILGHNTVFWYRQTMMQGLELLAYFRNRAPLDDSGMPKDRFSAEMPDATLATLKIQPSEPRDSAVYFCASGLVTSGEPNEQFFGPGTRLTVL.

This sequence joins TRBV11-2 and TRBJ2-7; a weak D match, TRBD2 (5 bases). CDR3 length equals 14 residues. V was clipped by 2 bases and J by 0 bases, with 8 bases between them. CDR1 is SGHAT, CDR2 FQNNGV, per germline. CDR3 residues: CASSLRLPSYEQYV. Written as DNA, the CDR3 is TGTGCCAGCAGCTTACGACTACCCTCCTACGAGCAGTACGTC.

The chain has TRBV3-1 (or the pseudogene TRBV3-2) and TRBJ2-1; a weak D match, TRBD2 (5 bases). This CDR3 contains 19 residues. Deletions cut 4 bases from V and 7 bases from J, with 29 bases between. The germline V gene encodes CDR1 LGHDT and CDR2 YNNKEL (reference sequence). CDR3 sequence reads: CASSLTFISSTEMRNEQFF. The CDR3, as DNA: TGTGCCAGCAGCCTAACTTTCATCTCTAGCACCGAAATGAGGAATGAGCAGTTCTTC.

V and J are TRBV6-5 and TRBJ1-1; D uncertain. Between the trimmed V and J ends, which lost 6 bases and 5 bases, there was a span of 10 bases. From germline, CDR1 is MNHEY and CDR2 SVGAGI. This CDR3 has 12 residues. CDR3 in amino acids: CASSGIVTEAFF. The DNA for the CDR3 is TGTGCCAGCAGCGGGATCGTTACTGAAGCTTTCTTT.

The V gene is TRBV6-2 or TRBV6-3, the J gene TRBJ2-7, with a weak D call TRBD1 (6 bases). The CDR3 is 15 residues long. The germline CDR1 and CDR2 sequences are MNHEY and SVGEGT. Trimming took off 3 bases at V and 0 bases at J, with 12 bases between the two ends. CDR3 protein: CASSYGQQASYEQYV. The CDR3 nucleotides are TGTGCCAGCAGTTATGGACAGCAAGCCTCCTACGAGCAGTACGTC.

The chain combines TRBV2 with TRBJ2-1; 9 bases are shared with TRBD1. The junction had 3 bases not matched to a gene; V was cut back by 6 bases and J by 9 bases. The CDR3 length is 12 residues. Germline V gene sequence: CDR1 SNHLY, CDR2 FYNNEI. CDR3 DNA: TGTGCCAGCAGACAGGGGGCGGGTGAGCAGTTCTTC. Its translation is CASRQGAGEQFF.

The sample holds one count of this clone. The chain couples TRBV15 to TRBJ2-5; 12 nucleotides line up with TRBD2. The CDR3 extends over 17 amino acids. Germline V lookup: CDR1 LNHNV, CDR2 YYDKDF (reference sequence). The V gene end was trimmed by 0 bases and the J gene end by 1 base; junction bases not matched to a gene: 3. CDR3 sequence reads: CATSRDRLAGVQETQYF. The CDR3 nucleotides read TGTGCCACCAGCAGAGATCGACTAGCGGGGGTCCAAGAGACCCAGTACTTC.

The chain couples TRBV29-1 to TRBJ1-1, with D possibly matching TRBD1 (6 bases). The CDR3 totals 11 residues. The germline gives CDR1 SQVTM, CDR2 ANQGSEA. Between the trimmed V and J ends, which lost 7 bases and 5 bases, there was a span of 11 bases. CDR3 coding DNA: TGCAGCGCCAAGAGGGGGACTGAAGCTTTCTTT. Residues: CSAKRGTEAFF.

The chain links TRBV15 to TRBJ2-7, with D possibly matching TRBD1 (7 bases). CDR1 and CDR2 (germline): LNHNV, YYDKDF (reference sequence). CDR3 length: 16 residues. With 6 bases removed from V and 2 bases from J, the gap between germline ends came to 20 bases. In DNA, the CDR3 is TGTGCCACCAGGAAGAGACGCGGGACAGAGACCTACGAGCAGTACTTC. It specifies CATRKRRGTETYEQYF. Variable domain in full (rest from reference TRBV15 and TRBJ2-7): DAMVIQNPRYQVTQFGKPVTLSCSQTLNHNVMYWYQQKSSQAPKLLFHYYDKDFNNEADTPDNFQSRRPNTSFCFLDIRSPGLGDTAMYLCATRKRRGTETYEQYFGPGTRLTVT.